This T cell receptor beta chain was sequenced for a study of cytomegalovirus exposure and HLA in healthy donors. The PCR employed 60 Vbeta primers together with 13 Jbeta primers. Sequencing was performed with immunoSEQ multiplex PCR; in TCRdb, only in-frame clones are kept and a portion is missing. The profile shows 120,000 or so clones, approximately 77% of them singletons. The germline V gene has CDR1 SGDLS and CDR2 YYNGEE. There are 14 residues in the CDR3. Trimming took 0 bases from V and 1 from J, leaving 7 bases between them. The chain joins TRBV9 to TRBJ1-1, with D unclear. Sequenced: PBMCs. The sequence came from a man in his late teens or twenties in good health and CMV-seronegative. The CDR3 DNA reads TGTGCCAGCAGCGTAGCAGCGACGAACACTGAAGCTTTCTTT. It encodes CASSVAATNTEAFF.